This entry features one T cell receptor beta chain sequence. Sequencing used immunoSEQ multiplex PCR; TCRdb keeps in-frame clones, though not all of them. Of some 520,000 clones listed, approximately 89% are singletons. The source of the sample is a study of blood T cell repertoires in COVID-19. As for the study in general: Samples came from the United States, Italy and Spain, spanning acute and convalescent COVID-19. PBMCs, B-cell-depleted T cells, or T cells were the source of the cDNA or gDNA that made up the material.

The V gene lost 4 bases and the J gene lost 6 bases, with 10 bases spanning the gap. CDR1 and CDR2 (germline): SGHTS, YDEGEE. The CDR3 has 12 amino acids. This chain connects TRBV5-8 to TRBJ1-1, with a weak D call TRBD1 (6 bases). Source material: peripheral blood. The sequence came from a man between 18 and 29 years old with COVID-19, enrolled during active disease. CDR3 sequence: CASSQGRPEAFF. The CDR3 DNA reads TGTGCCAGCAGCCAGGGGCGCCCTGAAGCTTTCTTT.